This T cell receptor (beta chain) was found in a study of T cells in localized non-small cell lung cancer (dated by TCRdb to 2020 to 2022). For context, the study as a whole: T cell repertoires of some 240 early-stage NSCLC patients were analyzed, with tumors being compared against uninvolved tumor-adjacent lungs. All 250 or so NSCLC patients in the cohort were treatment-naive and had localized lung tumors that were resected. A mean age of about 66 years was recorded for the NSCLC patients, of whom 129 were male and 95 to 110 were female.

CDR1 MNHEY and CDR2 SMNVEV are derived from the germline V gene (reference sequence). The V and J ends are trimmed by 5 bases and 3 bases, leaving 7 bases between them. The CDR3 spans 13 residues, from the cysteine through the phenylalanine. Only CDR3 DNA is held: 39 bases, read in frame from base 1. Overall study outcomes, separate from this receptor: Higher blood T cell density associated with longer overall survival, while higher adjacent-lung clonality associated with shorter survival. A median of around 50 of the top 100 tumor clones were detected in paired uninvolved adjacent lung, and 28 of these tumor clones were also found among the top 100 clones of the paired uninvolved adjacent lung. Uninvolved tumor-adjacent lung showed the highest T cell clonality, higher than tumor, which suggests more focused antigenic responses in the adjacent lung. Since the design was exploratory, TCR variables were selected using unadjusted p-values with no false-discovery rate correction. Because multi-region tumor sequencing was not performed, intratumor heterogeneity could not be ruled out.

Worth noting for this clone: Its antigen remains unidentified. Base qualities are not provided; no much larger clone lies one nucleotide away.

The immunoSEQ Assay was used to sequence TCR beta CDR3 regions from DNA. As for the original processing: To compute T cell density, TCR beta template counts were normalized to usable DNA, which was estimated by amplifying housekeeping genes. Using the preseqR package, richness was estimated by extrapolating to 120,000 templates for tissue samples and 400,000 templates for PBMC samples. Clonality was taken to be one minus Pielou's evenness. Differential abundance testing on productive amino-acid clonotypes, with a minimum total count of 5 and an alpha of 0.1, was used to identify tissue-enriched TCRs. The Jaccard Index and the Morisita Overlap Index were used to measure repertoire overlap between compartments. GLIPH grouped TCR beta CDR3s together with public tetramer-defined viral CDR3s, and a viral motif had to include at least three viral sequences and also show V-gene enrichment. TCRdb obtained this table from immuneACCESS and retained in-frame rearrangements with V and J assigned. These tables miss some clones; where compared with another copy, unresolved V genes account for less than half of the shortfall, and the remainder is unexplained. V, J and clone size were drawn from that table, and D and trimming were deduced from the DNA. The sample table shows 23,000 or so clones, and approximately 83% are seen once. 5.8% of the sample rests with the top ten.

At diagnosis, peripheral blood, uninvolved tumor-adjacent lung and tumor were collected and stored as a combination of fresh-frozen and FFPE material. Blood samples were analyzed as peripheral blood mononuclear cells for TCR repertoire profiling. The specimen comprised peripheral blood, sampled before any cancer treatment. The rearranged segments are TRBV27 and TRBJ2-2; a confident D gene designation cannot be given. The sequence was collected from a male donor at least 60 years old with stage II squamous cell lung carcinoma. The CDR3 in this case is CASSKGHTGELFF. At the DNA level, the sequence is TGTGCCAGCAGTAAAGGCCACACCGGGGAGCTGTTTTTT.